These 12 T cell receptor beta chains originate from one sample sequenced in a study of cytomegalovirus exposure and HLA in healthy donors. The PCR contained 60 Vbeta and 13 Jbeta primers. TCRdb's copy holds only in-frame clones and misses some; the assay was immunoSEQ multiplex PCR. Of tens of thousands of clones listed, less than 80% are singletons. Sequences were obtained from PBMCs. These receptors all come from a man aged 25-40 years in good health and CMV-seronegative.

V is TRBV5-6 and J is TRBJ1-6, with TRBD1 as a possible D gene (5 bases). Trimming left V 4 bases short and J 7 bases short, with 9 bases between. Germline CDR1 reads SGHDT; CDR2 reads YYEEEE. This CDR3 has 13 amino acids. The CDR3 spells CASSVTENSPLHF. The CDR3 nucleotides are TGTGCCAGCAGCGTGACAGAGAATTCACCCCTCCACTTT.

The chain employs TRBV7-2 and TRBJ2-5; 7 bases align to TRBD2. The junction had 5 bases not matched to a gene; V was cut back by 5 bases and J by 2 bases. CDR3 length: 14 residues. Germline CDR1 and CDR2: SGHTA and FQGNSA. The CDR3 bases are TGTGCCAGCAGCGCCTCGCGGGGGCAAGAGACCCAGTACTTC. As protein: CASSASRGQETQYF.

CDR3 in amino acids: CASSTVSGSCSYEQYF. For the CDR3, the DNA is TGTGCCAGTAGTACCGTTAGCGGCTCCTGCTCCTACGAGCAGTACTTC. The chain combines TRBV19 with TRBJ2-7, with D perhaps matching TRBD2 (6 bases). The V gene lost 4 bases and the J gene lost 0 bases, with 16 bases spanning the gap. CDR3 size: 16 residues. Per germline, CDR1 LNHDA and CDR2 SQIVND (reference sequence).

This clone turned up a few times. The chain joins TRBV27 to TRBJ1-1; TRBD1 matches at 7 bases. Trimming cost V 3 bases and J 10 bases; bases outside gene matches: 8. CDR3 length: 13 residues. From germline, CDR1 is MNHEY and CDR2 SMNVEV (reference sequence). CDR3 protein: CASSFQTGSGAFF. CDR3 bases: TGTGCCAGCAGTTTCCAGACAGGGTCGGGAGCTTTCTTT.

The chain couples TRBV5-1 to TRBJ2-7, with TRBD1 identical over 7 bases. Unmatched junction bases numbered 9, after V lost 3 bases and J lost 6 bases. The CDR3 contains 14 residues. Per germline, CDR1 SGHRS and CDR2 YFSETQ. The CDR3, as DNA: TGCGCCAGCAGCTCGGTACCTGACAGGGCCGAGCAGTACTTC. Protein: CASSSVPDRAEQYF.

CDR3 sequence reads: CASSYTTGSTEAFF. The CDR3 nucleotides read TGTGCCAGCAGTTACACAACAGGGTCCACTGAAGCTTTCTTT. The chain employs TRBV27 and TRBJ1-1; weak D call: TRBD1 (6 bases). CDR1 and CDR2 from the germline V gene are MNHEY and SMNVEV (reference sequence). V shed 4 bases and J shed 4 bases, with 13 bases lying between them. This CDR3 region has 14 residues.

The chain is built from TRBV5-8 and TRBJ1-1; D gene uncertain. Trimming cost V 0 bases and J 3 bases, with 9 bases left between them. The CDR3 has 14 amino acids. Germline V CDR1 and CDR2: SGHTS, YDEGEE. CDR3 sequence (DNA): TGTGCCAGCAGCTTGGGGGCGACGGACACTGAAGCTTTCTTT. It encodes CASSLGATDTEAFF.

V is TRBV15 and J is TRBJ1-5; maybe TRBD1 (5 bases). V dropped 0 bases and J dropped 1 base, with 13 bases sitting between them. From germline, CDR1 is LNHNV and CDR2 YYDKDF (reference sequence). This CDR3 spans 17 amino acids. DNA for the CDR3: TGTGCCACCAGCAGAGATTCGTGGGAGGGGAGCAATCAGCCCCAGCATTTT. It encodes CATSRDSWEGSNQPQHF.

This clone turned up a few times. This sequence joins TRBV27 and TRBJ2-7, with D unresolved. The CDR3 consists of 14 residues. Germline-derived CDR1 and CDR2 are MNHEY and SMNVEV (reference sequence). Trimming removed 2 bases from V and 2 bases from J, with 10 bases in between. The CDR3 DNA is TGTGCCAGCAGTTTACAGTCACGTCCCTACGAGCAGTACTTC. It translates to CASSLQSRPYEQYF.

The gene calls are TRBV7-9 and TRBJ1-1; possibly TRBD1 for D (5 bases). The V gene's germline CDR1 is SEHNR and CDR2 FQNEAQ (reference sequence). The V end lost 2 bases, the J end lost 1 base, and 11 bases lay between the germline ends. The CDR3 loop spans 15 amino acids. The CDR3 sequence is CASSLSGAQNTEAFF. The CDR3 DNA reads as TGTGCCAGCAGCTTAAGCGGGGCGCAGAACACTGAAGCTTTCTTT.

Turning to this clone: The sample holds other DNA sequences that translate to the same CDR3. The rearrangement uses TRBV5-6 and TRBJ1-1; 8 nucleotides line up with TRBD1. Germline CDR1 and CDR2: SGHDT and YYEEEE. The ends lost 4 bases at V and 1 base at J; junction bases unmatched: 3. The CDR3 is made up of 14 amino acids. The CDR3 sequence is CASSPGTGNTEAFF. The CDR3 nucleotides read TGTGCCAGCAGCCCCGGGACAGGGAACACTGAAGCTTTCTTT.

This clone was counted only a few times. The chain uses TRBV4-2 and TRBJ2-3; D perhaps matches TRBD2 (6 bases). The CDR3 extends over 17 amino acids. Germline values: CDR1 LGHNA, CDR2 YNFKEQ. Deletions cut 2 bases from V and 1 base from J, with 16 bases between. CDR3 sequence reads: CASSQMIPGTGTDTQYF. The CDR3 DNA reads TGTGCCAGCAGCCAAATGATCCCGGGGACTGGCACAGATACGCAGTATTTT.